These 16 T cell receptor beta chains were all obtained from the same sample, sequenced in a study of control samples from healthy donors and cancer patients. Clones were read by immunoSEQ multiplex PCR, and TCRdb kept only the in-frame ones, dropping some. The sample has 80,000 or so clones, around 92% seen once. Source material: blood. Receptors originate from a man aged 50-60 years in good health.

J is TRBJ2-5 and V is TRBV6-5; D is uncertain. Trimming left V 5 bases short and J 0 bases short, with 13 bases between. Germline-derived CDR1 and CDR2 are MNHEY and SVGAGI. CDR3 length equals 15 residues. The CDR3 nucleotides read TGTGCCAGCAGTCCCAATACAGTATACCAAGAGACCCAGTACTTC. This codes for CASSPNTVYQETQYF.

The chain is built from TRBV9 and TRBJ2-3; D is unresolved. The CDR3 covers 11 residues. Trimming removed 0 bases from V and 8 bases from J, with 4 bases in between. The V gene's germline CDR1 is SGDLS and CDR2 YYNGEE. The chain's CDR3 is CASSVGVTQYF. DNA of the CDR3: TGTGCCAGCAGCGTAGGAGTTACGCAGTATTTT. Looking up the rest from reference TRBV9 and TRBJ2-3 gives the full variable domain: DSGVTQTPKHLITATGQRVTLRCSPRSGDLSVYWYQQSLDQGLQFLIQYYNGEERAKGNILERFSAQQFPDLHSELNLSSLELGDSALYFCASSVGVTQYFGPGTRLTVL.

The chain recombines TRBV15 with TRBJ1-2; 10 positions match TRBD1. CDR1 is LNHNV, CDR2 YYDKDF, per germline (reference sequence). V gave up 0 bases and J gave up 6 bases; unmatched junction bases: 7. The CDR3 is 16 residues long. CDR3 protein: CATSRDIGTGENGYTF. The CDR3 DNA reads as TGTGCCACCAGCAGAGATATCGGGACAGGGGAAAATGGCTACACCTTC.

This chain uses TRBV7-3 with TRBJ2-1; 7 bases match TRBD1. There are 17 residues in the CDR3. With V trimmed by 5 bases and J by 5 bases, 15 bases remained unmatched. Germline V gene sequence: CDR1 SGHTA, CDR2 FQGTGA. The chain's CDR3 is CASSPQGAGGLNNEQFF. The CDR3 DNA reads as TGTGCCAGCAGCCCCCAAGGCGCAGGGGGTCTAAACAATGAGCAGTTCTTC. Combining the CDR3 with reference TRBV7-3 and TRBJ2-1 gives the whole variable domain GAGVSQTPSNKVTEKGKYVELRCDPISGHTALYWYRQSLGQGPEFLIYFQGTGAADDSGLPNDRFFAVRPEGSVSTLKIQRTERGDSAVYLCASSPQGAGGLNNEQFFGPGTRLTVL.

The chain uses TRBV11-2 and TRBJ2-1, with D unresolved. The CDR3 extends over 13 amino acids. Germline CDR1 and CDR2: SGHAT and FQNNGV. Trimming shortened V by 1 base and J by 3 bases, and 4 bases separated the two germline ends. CDR3 in DNA: TGTGCCAGCAGCTTAGTGGACTACAATGAGCAGTTCTTC. This codes for CASSLVDYNEQFF.

The V and J genes are TRBV2 and TRBJ2-3; 10 bases are a match to TRBD1. V lost 9 bases, J lost 3 bases, and 6 bases stayed unmatched. Germline-derived CDR1 and CDR2 are SNHLY and FYNNEI. The CDR3 is 14 residues long. CDR3 sequence (DNA): TGTGCCAGTAGTCGGACAGGGGGGACAGATACGCAGTATTTT. It codes for CASSRTGGTDTQYF.

The CDR3 DNA is TGTGCCAGCAGGGCAGGGGGTTTTGCGACTGAAGCTTTCTTT. Translating it yields CASRAGGFATEAFF. The gene calls are TRBV6-6 and TRBJ1-1; 7 bases are shared with TRBD1. CDR1 MNHNY and CDR2 SVGAGI come from the germline V gene (reference sequence). V dropped 6 bases and J dropped 5; count of bases not matched to a gene: 9. This CDR3 is 14 amino acids long.

The chain combines TRBV15 with TRBJ2-7; TRBD2 matches at 9 bases. V trimming: 5 bases; J trimming: 2 bases; junction bases outside the gene matches: 7. This CDR3 spans 15 amino acids. Germline values: CDR1 LNHNV, CDR2 YYDKDF (reference sequence). CDR3 loop: CATSGLAGATYEQYF. In DNA form, the CDR3 reads TGTGCCACCAGCGGGTTAGCGGGGGCCACCTACGAGCAGTACTTC.

The chain links TRBV30 to TRBJ2-7, with D possibly TRBD1 on 6 matching bases. With 2 bases removed from V and 5 bases from J, the gap between germline ends came to 16 bases. The length of the CDR3 is 14 residues. The germline CDR1 and CDR2 sequences are GTSNPN and SVGIG (reference sequence). The CDR3 spells CAWSTEWGQDEQYF. CDR3 coding DNA: TGTGCCTGGAGTACCGAGTGGGGGCAGGACGAGCAGTACTTC.

The chain joins TRBV25-1 to TRBJ1-2; TRBD1 agrees at 8 bases. Germline V gene data show CDR1 as MGHDK and CDR2 as SYGVNS. CDR3 length: 16 amino acids. V dropped 6 bases and J dropped 6; count of bases not matched to a gene: 15. The CDR3 here is CASREDREHFQNGYTF. CDR3 nucleotide sequence: TGTGCCAGCAGAGAGGACAGGGAGCATTTCCAGAATGGCTACACCTTC.

The chain is built from TRBV18 and TRBJ2-1; 7 bases align to TRBD2. The CDR3 loop spans 15 amino acids. V lost 1 base to trimming and J lost 2 bases; unmatched junction nucleotides: 2. CDR1 is KGHSH and CDR2 is LQKENI in the germline V gene. In DNA, the CDR3 is TGTGCCAGCTCACCACTGAGCGGGGCCTACAATGAGCAGTTCTTC. As protein: CASSPLSGAYNEQFF. Filled out from reference TRBV18 and TRBJ2-1, the complete variable domain reads NAGVMQNPRHLVRRRGQEARLRCSPMKGHSHVYWYRQLPEEGLKFMVYLQKENIIDESGMPKERFSAEFPKEGPSILRIQQVVRGDSAAYFCASSPLSGAYNEQFFGPGTRLTVL.

The DNA for the CDR3 is TGTGCCAGCAGCCGGGACTATTCAGGCGGGGAGCTGTTTTTT. Translating it yields CASSRDYSGGELFF. The chain uses TRBV2 and TRBJ2-2, with 7 bases matching TRBD2. Germline V gives CDR1 SNHLY, CDR2 FYNNEI. This CDR3 is built from 14 residues. V gave up 6 bases and J gave up 7 bases; unmatched junction bases: 8.

This rearrangement joins TRBV10-3 to TRBJ2-1, with 10 bases that match TRBD2. This CDR3 is built from 15 residues. The V gene's germline CDR1 is ENHRY and CDR2 SYGVKD. V gave up 6 bases and J gave up 4 bases; unmatched junction bases: 6. The CDR3 sequence: CAISASGGEYNEQFF. Written as DNA, the CDR3 is TGTGCCATCAGCGCCAGCGGGGGGGAGTACAATGAGCAGTTCTTC.

This clone occurred a few times. This rearrangement joins TRBV9 to TRBJ1-2; D gene unclear. The germline CDR1 and CDR2 sequences are SGDLS and YYNGEE. The CDR3 has 13 amino acids. In DNA, the CDR3 is TGTGCAAGCGCCGGGGAGGGCTACTATGGCTACACCTTC. Its protein is CASAGEGYYGYTF.

This chain links TRBV11-3 with TRBJ1-2; D perhaps matches TRBD1 (6 bases). CDR3 length: 14 amino acids. Germline CDR1 reads SGHNT; CDR2 reads YENEEA. Trimming cost V 5 bases and J 7 bases, with 17 bases left between them. The CDR3 region is CASSPGPGVFGYTF. CDR3 nucleotides: TGTGCCAGCAGCCCAGGACCAGGGGTGTTTGGCTACACCTTC.

The V and J genes are TRBV21-1 and TRBJ2-1; the table calls TRBD2, which could not be checked here. TRBV21-1 is a recognized pseudogene. The CDR3 totals 17 residues. The CDR3 region has the DNA TGTGCCAGCAGCGTCGGTCTAGCGGGGGGAACCTACAATGAGCAGTTCTTC. This translates into CASSVGLAGGTYNEQFF.